The 27 T cell receptor beta chains below come from one sample, sequenced in a study of CD8+ T cells in alopecia areata. cDNA reverse transcribed from extracted RNA served as the sequencing template. Profiling relied on immunoSEQ multiplex PCR, and the TCRdb table lists in-frame clones only, not all of them. The top ten clones hold over 15% of a sample with approximately 66,000 clones, about three fifths of them seen once. The sequenced sample was CD8+ T cells sorted from blood, obtained at week 0. The receptors stem from a human donor with alopecia areata.

The chain recombines TRBV30 with TRBJ2-7, with D possibly matching TRBD2 (5 bases). The CDR3 has 11 residues. CDR1 is GTSNPN and CDR2 is SVGIG in the germline V gene (reference sequence). The V gene lost 3 bases and the J gene lost 6 bases, with 9 bases spanning the gap. The CDR3 sequence: CAWRESGEQYF. The CDR3 DNA follows: TGTGCCTGGAGGGAGAGCGGCGAGCAGTACTTC.

The rearrangement uses TRBV4-1 and TRBJ2-3; the D is unclear. Germline lookup yields CDR1 MGHRA and CDR2 YSYEKL. This CDR3 region has 15 residues. V lost 0 bases and J lost 0, with 7 bases in between. Here the CDR3 reads CASSQDPTSTDTQYF. The CDR3, as DNA: TGCGCCAGCAGCCAAGATCCGACTAGCACAGATACGCAGTATTTT.

The sample holds a few counts of this clone. The V call is TRBV5-6, the J call TRBJ1-1, with D unclear. Germline V lookup: CDR1 SGHDT, CDR2 YYEEEE. V lost 4 bases to trimming and J lost 6 bases, with 13 bases between them. CDR3 length equals 13 residues. The CDR3 DNA reads TGTGCCAGCAGCCTTGGCGGGGTTGCTGAAGCTTTCTTT. Translation gives CASSLGGVAEAFF.

This clone showed up just once. This chain connects TRBV5-6 to TRBJ2-3, with 8 bases fitting TRBD2. The germline V gene has CDR1 SGHDT and CDR2 YYEEEE. The V and J ends lost 2 bases and 0 bases, in that order; junction bases with no gene match: 5. The CDR3 is 16 amino acids. DNA of the CDR3: TGTGCCAGCAGCTTTGGAGCGGGGGTTAGCACAGATACGCAGTATTTT. Encoded protein: CASSFGAGVSTDTQYF.

This clone was seen only once. This chain links TRBV6-5 with TRBJ1-1; D is uncertain. The CDR3 covers 13 residues. Germline loops: CDR1 MNHEY, CDR2 SVGAGI. Trimming removed 6 bases at V and 4 bases at J, with 12 bases between. CDR3 in DNA: TGTGCCAGCAGGGTATTGGGGAGCACTGAAGCTTTCTTT. This translates into CASRVLGSTEAFF.

V usage is TRBV7-3 and J usage is TRBJ2-1, with 10 positions matching TRBD2. Unmatched junction bases numbered 2, after V lost 3 bases and J lost 3 bases. Germline V gene sequence: CDR1 SGHTA, CDR2 FQGTGA. The CDR3 is made up of 15 amino acids. The CDR3 nucleotides read TGTGCCAGCAGCTTTCTAGCGGGAGTCTACAATGAGCAGTTCTTC. It codes for CASSFLAGVYNEQFF.

The rearrangement joins TRBV7-9 to TRBJ2-3; 10 bases are a match to TRBD1. From germline, CDR1 is SEHNR and CDR2 FQNEAQ (reference sequence). The CDR3 runs 16 residues. V was clipped by 4 bases and J by 4 bases; unmatched bases: 8. CDR3 loop: CASSSPRDRGPDTQYF. In nucleotides, the CDR3 is TGTGCCAGCAGCTCCCCCCGGGACAGGGGCCCAGATACGCAGTATTTT.

The chain has TRBV29-1 and TRBJ2-7, with 10 bases fitting TRBD1. This CDR3 has 15 residues. Germline V lookup: CDR1 SQVTM, CDR2 ANQGSEA. Trimming at V came to 4 bases and at J to 3 bases, leaving 9 bases not matched to a gene. The CDR3 loop reads CSVAGTGDVIYEQYF. CDR3 nucleotides: TGCAGCGTTGCCGGGACAGGGGACGTGATCTACGAGCAGTACTTC.

CDR3 DNA: TGTGCCAGCAGCCCAGGAGCGGGGGGCCACACAGATACGCAGTATTTT. Amino acids: CASSPGAGGHTDTQYF. The rearrangement joins TRBV9 to TRBJ2-3; 9 positions agree with TRBD2. Germline-derived CDR1 and CDR2 are SGDLS and YYNGEE. The V segment lost 4 bases and the J segment 2 bases; nucleotides outside the gene matches: 8. The length of the CDR3 is 16 residues.

This chain connects TRBV13 to TRBJ2-1; 12 nucleotides line up with TRBD2. The junction had 7 bases not matched to a gene; V was cut back by 5 bases and J by 2 bases. Germline V gene data show CDR1 as PRHDT and CDR2 as FYEKMQ (reference sequence). This CDR3 contains 17 residues. CDR3 amino acids: CASSPFLAGGAYNEQFF. The DNA of the CDR3 is TGTGCCAGCAGCCCATTCCTAGCGGGAGGGGCCTACAATGAGCAGTTCTTC.

The chain is built from TRBV14 and TRBJ1-6; D not resolved. Germline CDR1 reads SGHDN; CDR2 reads FVKESK. The CDR3 is 14 residues long. V lost 3 bases and J lost 7, with 10 bases in between. CDR3 sequence: CASSQMGYNSPLHF. CDR3 in DNA: TGTGCCAGCAGCCAGATGGGATACAATTCACCCCTCCACTTT.

In this sample, this clone turned up a few times. The rearrangement links TRBV7-9 to TRBJ2-7; 9 bases line up with TRBD1. J was trimmed by 0 bases and V by 5 bases; bases with no gene match: 8. The length of the CDR3 is 16 residues. CDR1 and CDR2 from the germline V gene are SEHNR and FQNEAQ (reference sequence). The CDR3 bases are TGTGCCAGCAGCCCCGAAGGACAGGGGAACTCCTACGAGCAGTACTTC. This encodes CASSPEGQGNSYEQYF.

J is TRBJ2-7 and V is TRBV7-3; D call uncertain. CDR1 and CDR2 (germline): SGHTA, FQGTGA. This CDR3 has 14 residues. The V gene lost 5 bases and the J gene lost 2 bases, with 13 bases spanning the gap. The CDR3 is CASSHDSAPYEQYF. CDR3 bases: TGTGCCAGCAGCCACGACTCTGCCCCCTACGAGCAGTACTTC.

The V gene is TRBV27, the J gene TRBJ2-5; tentative D call: TRBD2 (7 bases). V dropped 2 bases and J dropped 1 base, with 8 bases sitting between them. This CDR3 spans 14 amino acids. Germline CDR1 reads MNHEY; CDR2 reads SMNVEV (reference sequence). CDR3 DNA: TGTGCCAGCAGTTTAGCGGGGGCCCAAGAGACCCAGTACTTC. This codes for CASSLAGAQETQYF.

The chain couples TRBV7-2 to TRBJ1-5, with TRBD1 identical over 7 bases. Trimming at V came to 5 bases and at J to 0 bases, leaving 4 bases not matched to a gene. CDR1 and CDR2 from the germline V gene are SGHTA and FQGNSA. This CDR3 has 15 amino acids. The CDR3 DNA sequence: TGTGCCAGCAGCCCCAGGGGGGCTAGCAATCAGCCCCAGCATTTT. Protein product: CASSPRGASNQPQHF. Combining the CDR3 with reference TRBV7-2 and TRBJ1-5 gives the whole variable domain GAGVSQSPSNKVTEKGKDVELRCDPISGHTALYWYRQSLGQGLEFLIYFQGNSAPDKSGLPSDRFSAERTGGSVSTLTIQRTQQEDSAVYLCASSPRGASNQPQHFGDGTRLSIL.

The chain carries TRBV5-4 and TRBJ2-5, with D possibly matching TRBD1 (5 bases). The V gene's germline CDR1 is SGHNT and CDR2 YYREEE (reference sequence). The CDR3 contains 16 residues. V was pared by 1 base and J by 4 bases, with 17 bases between. DNA for the CDR3: TGTGCCAGCAGCTTGACCTCCCAGGGTCCCCCAGAGACCCAGTACTTC. Translation: CASSLTSQGPPETQYF.

This clone was seen a few times. This rearrangement joins TRBV7-3 to TRBJ2-3, with 7 bases lining up with TRBD2. The CDR3 spans 14 residues. V lost 4 bases, J lost 4 bases, and 5 bases stayed unmatched. Germline V gene lookup returns CDR1 SGHTA and CDR2 FQGTGA. CDR3 DNA sequence: TGTGCCAGCAGCTGGACTAGTTCCCCAGATACGCAGTATTTT. It translates to CASSWTSSPDTQYF.

V and J are TRBV5-6 and TRBJ2-1, with D hard to call. V shed 2 bases and J shed 12 bases, with 9 bases lying between them. Germline V lookup: CDR1 SGHDT, CDR2 YYEEEE. This CDR3 spans 11 amino acids. In DNA, the CDR3 is TGTGCCAGCAGCTTCGGCGTGTGGCAGTTCTTC. This sequence encodes CASSFGVWQFF.

The chain employs TRBV5-1 and TRBJ1-3; TRBD1 agrees at 7 bases. In germline, CDR1 is SGHRS, CDR2 YFSETQ. The CDR3 covers 15 residues. V lost 3 bases to trimming and J lost 2 bases; unmatched junction nucleotides: 5. CDR3 DNA: TGCGCCAGCAGCTCCGTGACAGGGACTGGAAACACCATATATTTT. The encoded protein is CASSSVTGTGNTIYF.

The chain links TRBV28 to TRBJ2-1; D might be TRBD2 (5 bases). This CDR3 has 13 amino acids. V was shortened by 2 bases and J by 8 bases, with 10 bases between the two germline ends. The germline gives CDR1 MDHEN, CDR2 SYDVKM. The CDR3: CASSLVASHEQFF. CDR3 nucleotide sequence: TGTGCCAGCAGTTTAGTAGCGAGCCATGAGCAGTTCTTC.

To note about this clone: The sample contains more than one DNA sequence encoding this CDR3. The chain links TRBV5-1 to TRBJ2-7; TRBD1 matches at 8 bases. Trimming at V came to 2 bases and at J to 0 bases, leaving 1 base not matched to a gene. Germline CDR1 SGHRS, CDR2 YFSETQ. The CDR3 spans 14 residues. CDR3 sequence reads: CASSFTGGSYEQYF. DNA of the CDR3: TGCGCCAGCAGCTTTACAGGGGGCTCCTACGAGCAGTACTTC.

This rearrangement joins TRBV5-6 to TRBJ1-5, with a tentative D call TRBD1 (6 bases). The V end lost 4 bases, the J end lost 3 bases, and 14 bases lay between the germline ends. This CDR3 contains 15 residues. Germline V lookup: CDR1 SGHDT, CDR2 YYEEEE. CDR3 DNA sequence: TGTGCCAGCAGCCGCTCTGGACAGCCCAATCAGCCCCAGCATTTT. This gives the protein CASSRSGQPNQPQHF.

There are a few counts of this clone. V gene TRBV7-9 combines with J gene TRBJ2-7, with TRBD1 matching over 8 bases. V gave up 4 bases and J gave up 3 bases; unmatched junction bases: 8. The CDR3 has 15 residues. CDR1 SEHNR and CDR2 FQNEAQ come from the germline V gene (reference sequence). Here the CDR3 reads CASSSLGQDHYEQYF. CDR3 DNA sequence: TGTGCCAGCAGCTCTCTGGGACAGGATCACTACGAGCAGTACTTC.

The V call is TRBV29-1, the J call TRBJ2-4, with a possible D match to TRBD1 (5 bases). The germline CDR1 and CDR2 sequences are SQVTM and ANQGSEA. This CDR3 comprises 12 residues. V was pared by 4 bases and J by 8 bases, with 12 bases between. CDR3: CSVVRGQDIQYF. The DNA for the CDR3 is TGCAGCGTTGTTAGGGGCCAGGACATTCAGTACTTC.

The chain joins TRBV29-1 to TRBJ2-2; tentative D call: TRBD1 (6 bases). Germline CDR1 is SQVTM and CDR2 is ANQGSEA. The CDR3 totals 15 residues. V was clipped by 3 bases and J by 3 bases, with 14 bases between them. This CDR3 is CSVDEGGRYTGELFF. The CDR3 DNA reads TGCAGCGTTGATGAAGGGGGACGGTACACCGGGGAGCTGTTTTTT.

The chain couples TRBV5-6 to TRBJ1-2, with no clear D. The V gene lost 0 bases and the J gene lost 4 bases, with 13 bases spanning the gap. Germline V gene data show CDR1 as SGHDT and CDR2 as YYEEEE. This CDR3 region has 15 residues. CDR3 region: CASSLVGSSTYGYTF. The CDR3 coding sequence is TGTGCCAGCAGCTTGGTGGGCTCAAGTACCTATGGCTACACCTTC.

This clone was picked up a small number of times. This CDR3 reads CASNQKGSSTDTQYF. The DNA of the CDR3 is TGCGCCAGCAATCAGAAAGGATCTAGCACAGATACGCAGTATTTT. This chain connects TRBV4-1 to TRBJ2-3; D gene uncertain. V gave up 7 bases and J gave up 0 bases, with 14 bases separating them. This CDR3 has 15 residues. The germline V gene has CDR1 MGHRA and CDR2 YSYEKL.